This TCR beta chain was recorded in a study of T-cell reconstitution after alpha-beta-depleted transplantation in children. CDR1 SGHAT and CDR2 FQNNGV come from the germline V gene. The ends lost 5 bases at V and 1 base at J; junction bases unmatched: 7. This CDR3 is built from 16 residues. A library of TCRbeta sequences, prepared with unique molecular identifiers, was generated. TCRdb processed the PCR reads anew with MiXCR; each CDR3 protein has one entry. The data hold about 360,000 distinct CDR3 sequences, with 13% observed a single time. The source material was PBMCs, sampled from the stem cell graft. V gene TRBV11-2 combines with J gene TRBJ2-2, with 7 bases matching TRBD1. This receptor was obtained from a human donor who donated a stem cell graft to a child with Fanconi anemia. The DNA for the CDR3 is TGTGCCAGCAGCCCTATACAGGGGATGAACACCGGGGAGCTGTTTTTT. Translating gives CASSPIQGMNTGELFF.